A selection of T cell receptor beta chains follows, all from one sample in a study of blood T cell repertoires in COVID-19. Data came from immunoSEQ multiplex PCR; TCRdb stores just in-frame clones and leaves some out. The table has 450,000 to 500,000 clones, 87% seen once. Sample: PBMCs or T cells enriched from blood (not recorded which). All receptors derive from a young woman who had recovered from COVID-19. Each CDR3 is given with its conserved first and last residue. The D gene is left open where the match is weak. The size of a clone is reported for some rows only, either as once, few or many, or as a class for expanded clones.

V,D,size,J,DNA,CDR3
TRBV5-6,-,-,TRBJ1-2,TGTGCCAGCAGCTTGGCACAGCGGGGCTACACCTTC,CASSLAQRGYTF
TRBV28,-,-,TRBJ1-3,TGTGCCAGCAGCTCACGGTCGGAGGGAAACACCATATATTTT,CASSSRSEGNTIYF
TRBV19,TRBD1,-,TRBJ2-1,TGTGCCAGTACCCAGGACAGGAGCTCCTACAATGAGCAGTTCTTC,CASTQDRSSYNEQFF
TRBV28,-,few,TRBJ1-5,TGTGCCAGCAGTTTACAGACGGGAGGACGTTTCCAGCATTTT,CASSLQTGGRFQHF
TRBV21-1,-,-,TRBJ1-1,TGTGCCAGCAGCCCGAACCGGGACAAGCTTAATAACACTGAAGCTTTCTTT,CASSPNRDKLNNTEAFF
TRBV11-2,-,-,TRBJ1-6,TGTGCCAGCAGCTTAGCGGCGGTTAATTCACCCCTCCACTTT,CASSLAAVNSPLHF
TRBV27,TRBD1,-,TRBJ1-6,TGTGCCAGCACCGGGACAGGTGATTCACCCCTCCACTTT,CASTGTGDSPLHF
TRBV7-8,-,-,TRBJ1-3,TGTGCCAGCAGCTTACTCACAGGTCCCTCTAAGGTTTTGGATTTT,CASSLLTGPSKVLDF
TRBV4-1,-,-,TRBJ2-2,TGCGCCAGCAGCCTCCAAGGGCGTGGGGGGTCCTCGACCGGGGAGCTGTTTTTT,CASSLQGRGGSSTGELFF
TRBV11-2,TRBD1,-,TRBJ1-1,TGTGCCAGCAGCTTAGGTCGGGGACAGATTAAACGGGGCACTGAAGCTTTCTTT,CASSLGRGQIKRGTEAFF
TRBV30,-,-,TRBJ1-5,TGTGCCTGGTCCGTGGGGCGTTGGCAGCCCCAGCATTTT,CAWSVGRWQPQHF
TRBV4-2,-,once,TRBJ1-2,TGTGCCAGCAGCCAAGAGGCAGGGGAGCCTCACGCCTATGGCTACACCTTC,CASSQEAGEPHAYGYTF
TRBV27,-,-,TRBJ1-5,TGTGCCAGCGGCGACCTGAGGGGCAATCAGCCCCAGCATTTT,CASGDLRGNQPQHF
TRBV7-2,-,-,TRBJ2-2,TGTGCCAGCAGCCCTGACTACCCGAGCACCGGGGAGCTGTTTTTT,CASSPDYPSTGELFF
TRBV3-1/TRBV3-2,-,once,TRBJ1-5,TGTGCCAGCAGCCAAGATACAGGACGGGTAAATCAGCCCCAGCATTTT,CASSQDTGRVNQPQHF
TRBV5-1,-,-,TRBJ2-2,TGCGCCAGCAGCTCCGTTTTGAACACCGGGGAGCTGTTTTTT,CASSSVLNTGELFF
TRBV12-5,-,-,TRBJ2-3,TGTGCTAGTGGTTTCTCTCCGGGACTCGGCACAGATACGCAGTATTTT,CASGFSPGLGTDTQYF
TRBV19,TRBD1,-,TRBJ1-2,TGTGCCAGTAGACGGGACAGGGAAAGGGCTAACTATGGCTACACCTTC,CASRRDRERANYGYTF
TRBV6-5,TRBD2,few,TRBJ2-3,TGTGCCAGCAAAGGGGCGGGGGGCTCCACAGATACGCAGTATTTT,CASKGAGGSTDTQYF
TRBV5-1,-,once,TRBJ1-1,TGCGCCAGCAGCTTTGCGGAGGGTCTGAACACTGAAGCTTTCTTT,CASSFAEGLNTEAFF
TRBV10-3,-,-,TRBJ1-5,TGTGCCATCAGTGAGTCGCGGCAGGGAGGGGGAAGCAATCAGCCCCAGCATTTT,CAISESRQGGGSNQPQHF
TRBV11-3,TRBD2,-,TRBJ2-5,TGTGCCAGCAGCTTACGAGCGGGGGGGCCTGTGGAGACCCAGTACTTC,CASSLRAGGPVETQYF
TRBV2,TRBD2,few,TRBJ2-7,TGTGCCAGCAGAGTAGCGGGGGGCCAACCCTACGAGCAGTACTTC,CASRVAGGQPYEQYF
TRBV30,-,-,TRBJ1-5,TGTGCCTGGAGTCGGCAGGGGTATCAGCCCCAGCATTTT,CAWSRQGYQPQHF
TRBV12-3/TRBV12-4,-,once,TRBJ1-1,TGTGCCAGCAGTTTACAGGAGAACACTGAAGCTTTCTTT,CASSLQENTEAFF
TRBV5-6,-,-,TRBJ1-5,TGTGCCAGCAGCTCCTTCGGGGGTGATGGCAATCAGCCCCAGCATTTT,CASSSFGGDGNQPQHF
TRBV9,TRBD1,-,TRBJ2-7,TGTGCCAGCAGCGTATCCGGGACAGAGTCCTACGAGCAGTACTTC,CASSVSGTESYEQYF
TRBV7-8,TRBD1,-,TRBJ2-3,TGTGCCAGCAGCTCGATCGGGACAGCACTAGTGGATACGCAGTATTTT,CASSSIGTALVDTQYF
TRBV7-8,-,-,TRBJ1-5,TGTGCCAGCAGCTTAATCGGGGGAGGGGAGAGTCAGCCCCAGCATTTT,CASSLIGGGESQPQHF
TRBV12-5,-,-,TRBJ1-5,TGTGCTAGTGGTTTGCTATTCGGGGTCCTTAATCAGCCCCAGCATTTT,CASGLLFGVLNQPQHF
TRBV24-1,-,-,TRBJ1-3,TGTGCCACCGCACAGGGTTCCTCTGGAAACACCATATATTTT,CATAQGSSGNTIYF
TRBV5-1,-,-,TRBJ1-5,TGCGCCAGCAGCTATGACAGTGTCAATCAGCCCCAGCATTTT,CASSYDSVNQPQHF
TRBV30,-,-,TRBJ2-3,TGTGCCTGGAGTTGGGCCGTGGGCAGGGGGGCCACAGATACGCAGTATTTT,CAWSWAVGRGATDTQYF
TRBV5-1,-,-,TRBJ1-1,TGCGCCAGCAGCACGACAGAGAGGAACACTGAAGCTTTCTTT,CASSTTERNTEAFF
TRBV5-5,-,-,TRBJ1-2,TGTGCCAGTACCATGGAGGGGAACTATGGCTACACCTTC,CASTMEGNYGYTF
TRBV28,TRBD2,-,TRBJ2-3,TGTGCCAGCAGTTTCGCCCCGGGGGGGAGCACAGATACGCAGTATTTT,CASSFAPGGSTDTQYF
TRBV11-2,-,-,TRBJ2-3,TGTGCCAGCAGCCACCCCAGGAGGGGCGGGACAGATACGCAGTATTTT,CASSHPRRGGTDTQYF
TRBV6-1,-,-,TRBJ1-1,TGTGCCAGCAGTGAAAGACAGTTAATGAACACTGAAGCTTTCTTT,CASSERQLMNTEAFF
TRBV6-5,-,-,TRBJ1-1,TGTGCCAGCAGTTTTTCGACAGAGAGGATAGAAGCTTTCTTT,CASSFSTERIEAFF
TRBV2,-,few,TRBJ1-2,TGTGCCAGCAATTATCCCGGGACAACCTACACCTTC,CASNYPGTTYTF
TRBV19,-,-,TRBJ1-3,TGTGCCAGTAGTATAGATCCGTACAGGGCGACTGGAAACACCATATATTTT,CASSIDPYRATGNTIYF
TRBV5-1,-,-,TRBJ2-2,TGCGCCAGCAGCTTGGTTGGCAGGGGCCTTAACACCGGGGAGCTGTTTTTT,CASSLVGRGLNTGELFF
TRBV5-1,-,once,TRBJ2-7,TGCGCCAGCAGCTTGGGGGGGCTGGCCTCGGGTAATACCTACGAGCAGTACTTC,CASSLGGLASGNTYEQYF
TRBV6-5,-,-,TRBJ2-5,TGTGCCAGCAGTTACGATGGGAGTGGGGTGACCCAGTACTTC,CASSYDGSGVTQYF
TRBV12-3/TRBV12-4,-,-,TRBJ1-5,TGTGCCAGCAGTTTAGAGGAGGCCGGGCCCCAGCATTTT,CASSLEEAGPQHF